One and the same sample provided the 8 T cell receptor beta chains below, sequenced in a study of identical twins. Using its own MiXCR run on the 5' RACE reads, TCRdb lists one record per CDR3 protein. The repertoire has approximately 140,000 distinct CDR3 sequences, 3% to 4% of them found once; the top ten carry around 8.1%. The specimen sequenced was memory T cells sorted from blood. These receptors were taken from a man aged 18 to 30 in good health.

This clonotype was detected ten times or more. V gene TRBV7-2 combines with J gene TRBJ2-1, with D maybe TRBD1 (5 bases). Germline lookup yields CDR1 SGHTA and CDR2 FQGNSA. Between the trimmed V and J ends, which lost 3 bases and 6 bases, there was a span of 15 bases. The CDR3 is made up of 15 amino acids. The CDR3 region is CASSLVSGRSNEQFF. In DNA form, the CDR3 reads TGTGCCAGCAGCTTGGTTTCAGGGCGGAGCAATGAGCAGTTCTTC. Combining the CDR3 with reference TRBV7-2 and TRBJ2-1 gives the whole variable domain GAGVSQSPSNKVTEKGKDVELRCDPISGHTALYWYRQSLGQGLEFLIYFQGNSAPDKSGLPSDRFSAERTGGSVSTLTIQRTQQEDSAVYLCASSLVSGRSNEQFFGPGTRLTVL.

This clonotype was counted between two and nine times. The CDR3 bases are TGCGCCAGCAGCCCGGGGGGACCTCCTAATGAAAAACTGTTTTTT. As protein: CASSPGGPPNEKLFF. This sequence joins TRBV5-1 and TRBJ1-4; possibly TRBD1 for D (5 bases). Germline CDR1 is SGHRS and CDR2 is YFSETQ. The CDR3 spans 15 residues. V was pared by 4 bases and J by 3 bases, with 13 bases between.

This clonotype was observed at least ten times. CDR3 nucleotides: TGCAGCGTCTTAGGGGGCGCGGGCCAAGAGACCCAGTACTTC. Translation: CSVLGGAGQETQYF. This chain uses TRBV29-1 with TRBJ2-5; 7 nucleotides line up with TRBD1. V was clipped by 6 bases and J by 1 base; unmatched bases: 8. There are 14 residues in the CDR3. Germline values: CDR1 SQVTM, CDR2 ANQGSEA.

This clonotype was seen many times. This chain links TRBV27 with TRBJ2-7, with 12 bases lining up with TRBD1. CDR1 and CDR2 from the germline V gene are MNHEY and SMNVEV (reference sequence). J gave up 5 bases and V 6 bases, and 5 bases lay outside the gene matches. CDR3 length: 14 amino acids. The CDR3 sequence: CASSPGQGAHEQYF. The CDR3 nucleotides read TGTGCCAGCAGCCCGGGACAGGGGGCCCACGAGCAGTACTTC.

Ten or more counts support this clonotype. V gene TRBV6-6 combines with J gene TRBJ2-5; 9 bases are shared with TRBD1. CDR3 size: 13 residues. The V gene's germline CDR1 is MNHNY and CDR2 SVGAGI (reference sequence). V shed 10 bases, J shed 1 base, and the junction held 4 bases outside the gene matches. In DNA, the CDR3 is TGTGCCACCGGGACAGGGATCCAAGAGACCCAGTACTTC. This encodes CATGTGIQETQYF.

Ten or more counts support this clonotype. The chain joins TRBV5-1 to TRBJ2-7, with D perhaps matching TRBD2 (5 bases). This CDR3 is built from 13 residues. Germline CDR1 reads SGHRS; CDR2 reads YFSETQ. V was trimmed by 4 bases and J by 3 bases, leaving 11 bases between them. CDR3 DNA sequence: TGCGCCAGCAGCACGACTAACAACTACGAGCAGTACTTC. This translates into CASSTTNNYEQYF.

This clonotype was counted many times. The CDR3 spells CASSFRGPRDTQYF. CDR3 coding DNA: TGTGCCAGCAGTTTCAGGGGGCCCAGGGATACGCAGTATTTT. The chain carries TRBV12-3 or TRBV12-4 and TRBJ2-3; TRBD1 aligns across 8 bases. After removal of 3 bases from V and 6 bases from J, the junction contained 5 bases not matched to a gene. The CDR3 is 14 amino acids.

This clonotype came up many times. The rearrangement joins TRBV6-1 to TRBJ2-7, with D possibly being TRBD1 (8 bases). V shed 6 bases and J shed 6 bases, with 21 bases lying between them. Per germline, CDR1 MNHNS and CDR2 SASEGT. CDR3 length: 15 residues. CDR3 amino acids: CASRTQGGALREQYF. In nucleotides, the CDR3 is TGTGCCAGCAGAACACAGGGGGGGGCTTTGCGCGAGCAGTACTTC.